This T cell receptor beta chain was observed in a study of cytomegalovirus exposure and HLA in healthy donors. In the study overall: The approximately 130 validation repertoires were reported in a later analysis to have been generated on the same platform as the 500 to 700 first-cohort repertoires.

Comment on this clone: The antigen is not known.

The donors were members of the roughly 130-subject validation cohort (separate from the approximately 670-subject first cohort). TCRdb's table, derived via immunoSEQ multiplex PCR, lists solely in-frame clones and lacks some. The repertoire holds some 210,000 clones, around four fifths seen once, with roughly 5.5% in the top ten. This CDR3 spans 16 amino acids. The germline V and J ends were trimmed by 7 bases and 6 bases, with 22 bases remaining between them. Germline V gene data show CDR1 as SGHTA and CDR2 as FQGTGA. Findings and caveats of the study: According to a subsequent analysis, TCR clusters identified in the first cohort showed a tendency to co-occur across the 120 or so validation repertoires.

Sequencing was performed on PBMCs. The sequence was obtained from a woman aged 18-29 years in good health and CMV-seronegative. The V gene is TRBV7-3, the J gene TRBJ1-5; D gene unclear. The CDR3 loop is CASTHPIRGWGQPQHF. CDR3 nucleotide sequence: TGTGCCAGCACCCATCCGATCCGGGGTTGGGGTCAGCCCCAGCATTTT. Drawing the rest from reference TRBV7-3 and TRBJ1-5, the complete variable domain is GAGVSQTPSNKVTEKGKYVELRCDPISGHTALYWYRQSLGQGPEFLIYFQGTGAADDSGLPNDRFFAVRPEGSVSTLKIQRTERGDSAVYLCASTHPIRGWGQPQHFGDGTRLSIL.